Below, 3 T cell receptor beta chains from the same sample are listed, as sequenced in a study of control samples from healthy donors and cancer patients (dated by TCRdb to about 2020). The library was built by means of the immunoSEQ multiplex PCR assay. TCRdb limited this immuneACCESS table to in-frame rearrangements with V and J called. A share of clones is missing; checked studies link under half to unresolved V genes, and the rest is unexplained. The sample table holds tens of thousands of clones, of which roughly nine tenths were seen once. The ten largest clonotypes hold less than 8.5% of the sample. The material sequenced was blood. The source is a woman aged 55-69 years in good health.

The chain is built from TRBV9 and TRBJ2-3; 9 positions agree with TRBD1. Germline V gene data show CDR1 as SGDLS and CDR2 as YYNGEE. The V segment lost 0 bases and the J segment 2 bases; nucleotides outside the gene matches: 10. The length of the CDR3 is 18 residues. The CDR3 region has the DNA TGTGCCAGCAGCGTAGCTCCCCCGGGACAGGGCGTCACAGATACGCAGTATTTT. Protein: CASSVAPPGQGVTDTQYF.

The chain couples TRBV5-1 to TRBJ1-2; 7 nucleotides match TRBD1. The CDR3 runs to 13 residues. The germline V gene encodes CDR1 SGHRS and CDR2 YFSETQ. The V and J ends lost 4 bases and 7 bases, in that order; junction bases with no gene match: 7. The DNA of the CDR3 is TGCGCCAGCAGCGTAACAGGGGCTCGTGGCTACACCTTC. Its translation is CASSVTGARGYTF. Complete variable domain (other parts from reference TRBV5-1 and TRBJ1-2): KAGVTQTPRYLIKTRGQQVTLSCSPISGHRSVSWYQQTPGQGLQFLFEYFSETQRNKGNFPGRFSGRQFSNSRSEMNVSTLELGDSALYLCASSVTGARGYTFGSGTRLTVV.

The gene calls are TRBV6-5 and TRBJ1-2; 7 bases map to TRBD1. This CDR3 spans 13 amino acids. Germline V gene lookup returns CDR1 MNHEY and CDR2 SVGAGI. The V segment lost 8 bases and the J segment 5 bases; nucleotides outside the gene matches: 8. This CDR3 reads CASLLSGGYGYTF. CDR3 nucleotide sequence: TGTGCCAGCCTTCTCTCAGGGGGGTATGGCTACACCTTC.